This T cell receptor beta chain was captured by sequencing in a study of T-cell reconstitution after alpha-beta-depleted transplantation in children. Unique molecular identifiers were incorporated into the prepared TCRbeta library. TCRdb re-called the PCR reads through MiXCR, storing one row per CDR3 protein. The sample lists about 610,000 distinct CDR3 sequences; over 9.5% were seen once. The CDR3 contains 11 residues. Deletions cut 7 bases from V and 2 bases from J, with 6 bases between. Germline V gene sequence: CDR1 SQVTM, CDR2 ANQGSEA. The rearrangement links TRBV29-1 to TRBJ2-1; D gene ambiguous. This specimen consisted of PBMCs from the stem cell graft donor, obtained from the stem cell graft. This receptor was identified in a human donor who donated a stem cell graft to a child with acute myeloid leukemia. CDR3 nucleotides: TGCAGCGGGAGTACCTACAATGAGCAGTTCTTC. Amino acids: CSGSTYNEQFF.